This T cell receptor beta chain was profiled in a study of CD8+CD57+ T cells in acquired aplastic anemia. Whole-study context: Quantities of DNA derived from sorted CD4+ and CD8+ cells averaged around 3 ug. Study observations and caveats: Patients had approximately 30 CD8+ CDR3 sequences in common with controls (the shared set).

Patients who underwent sequencing had shown CD8+CD57+ cell expansion by flow cytometry. Genomic DNA provided the template from which TCR beta VDJ and CDR3 profiles were obtained. TCRdb analysed the reads with MiXCR anew, one entry per CDR3 protein. The sample has 400,000 to 600,000 distinct CDR3 sequences; about a third are singletons. The trim removed 0 bases at V and 3 bases at J, leaving 3 bases unmatched. The CDR3 spans 15 residues. Germline lookup yields CDR1 LGHNA and CDR2 YSLEER. Of note for this clonotype: Its antigen is undetermined.

This clonotype originated in a human donor with aplastic anemia. Material: sorted CD4+, CD8+, or CD8+CD57+ T cells (not recorded which) from PBMCs. The rearrangement links TRBV4-3 to TRBJ2-7; 9 bases are a match to TRBD2. The DNA for the CDR3 is TGCGCCAGCAGCCAAGAGGCGGGGGGGCTCTACGAGCAGTACTTC. It specifies CASSQEAGGLYEQYF.